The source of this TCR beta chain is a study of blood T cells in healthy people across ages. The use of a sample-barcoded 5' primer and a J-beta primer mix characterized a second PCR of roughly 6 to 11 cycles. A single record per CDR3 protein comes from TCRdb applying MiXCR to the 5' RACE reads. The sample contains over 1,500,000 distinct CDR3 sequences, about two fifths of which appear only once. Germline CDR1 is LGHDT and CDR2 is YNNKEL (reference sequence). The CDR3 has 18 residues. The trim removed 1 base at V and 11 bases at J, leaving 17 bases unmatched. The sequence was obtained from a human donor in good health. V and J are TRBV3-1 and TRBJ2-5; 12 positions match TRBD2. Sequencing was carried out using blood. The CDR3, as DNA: TGTGCCAGCAGCCAAGGACTAGCGGGGGAGAGCTTTAAAAATGAGCAGTACTTC. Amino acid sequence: CASSQGLAGESFKNEQYF.